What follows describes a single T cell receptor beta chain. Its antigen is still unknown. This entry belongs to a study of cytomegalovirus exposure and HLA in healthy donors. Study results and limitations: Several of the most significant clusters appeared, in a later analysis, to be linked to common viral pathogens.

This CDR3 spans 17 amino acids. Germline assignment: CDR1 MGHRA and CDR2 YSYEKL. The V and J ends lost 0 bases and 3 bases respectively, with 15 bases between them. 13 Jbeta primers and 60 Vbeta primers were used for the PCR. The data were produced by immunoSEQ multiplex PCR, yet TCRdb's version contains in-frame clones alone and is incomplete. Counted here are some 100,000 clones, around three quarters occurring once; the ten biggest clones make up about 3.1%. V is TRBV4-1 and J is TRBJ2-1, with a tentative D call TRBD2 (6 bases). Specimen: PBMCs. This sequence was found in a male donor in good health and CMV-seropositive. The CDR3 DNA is TGCGCCAGCAGCCAAGAAGCCGGGACTCCTTTCTACAATGAGCAGTTCTTC. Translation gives CASSQEAGTPFYNEQFF.